This TCR beta chain was identified during a study of shared clonotypes between healthy human individuals. Produced via immunoSEQ multiplex PCR; TCRdb's table is partial and in-frame only. This table has about 2.4 million clones, roughly 93% appearing once. The source material was naive CD4+ T cells from PBMCs. Subset noted: CD45RA+ positively selected. The sequence was obtained from a man aged 18 to 29 in good health. Some clones in this sample may be carry-over from other donors' samples.

The CDR3 sequence: CAIDRDRGRAFF. Here the CDR3 DNA reads TGTGCCATCGACCGGGACAGGGGGCGAGCTTTCTTT. The rearrangement joins TRBV6-1 to TRBJ1-1, with TRBD1 identical over 12 bases. This CDR3 is built from 12 residues. The germline gives CDR1 MNHNS, CDR2 SASEGT. J was trimmed by 10 bases and V by 10 bases; bases with no gene match: 7.